This TCR beta chain was observed in a study of CD8 T cells in ankylosing spondylitis. This clonotype was observed at least ten times. TCRdb re-analysed the 5' RACE reads in MiXCR, keeping a single row per CDR3 protein. The sample lists 130,000 or so distinct CDR3 sequences, around 10% occurring once. This CDR3 is built from 13 residues. Germline CDR1 and CDR2: LGHNT and FRNRAP. V was pared by 1 base and J by 6 bases, with 8 bases between. The chain has TRBV12-5 and TRBJ2-3; D ambiguous. The receptor was derived from a female donor with ankylosing spondylitis or in good health (not recorded which). Sequenced material: blood, either unsorted or a sorted T cell fraction (not recorded which). CDR3 coding DNA: TGTGCTAGTGGTTTGGACAGCTCCGATACGCAGTATTTT. Encoded protein: CASGLDSSDTQYF.